This entry describes one T cell receptor (beta chain). The sample is drawn from a study of blood T cell repertoires in COVID-19. Study summary: The study drew acute and convalescent COVID-19 samples from the United States, Italy and Spain. T cells, B-cell-depleted T cells, or PBMCs provided the cDNA or gDNA that served as material.

Authors' data handling: From reference gene primer amplification, estimates of nucleated cell counts were derived. TCRdb keeps only in-frame clones here, not all; method: immunoSEQ multiplex PCR. That table supplies the V and J calls and clone size; D and trimming were determined from the DNA. The sample comprises some 150,000 clones, 87% of which are singletons, and over 2% rests with the top ten. Germline trimming cut 7 bases from V and 3 bases from J; bases unmatched to any gene: 9. The length of the CDR3 is 15 residues. This clonotype was sampled from a man in his forties or fifties with active COVID-19. The J gene is TRBJ2-5, the V gene TRBV23-1, with TRBD2 identical over 9 bases. TRBV23-1 is marked as an open reading frame, function uncertain. Sequencing was carried out using peripheral blood. CDR3 loop: CASTSPKRGEETQYF. DNA of the CDR3: TGCGCCAGCACCTCCCCTAAGCGGGGGGAAGAGACCCAGTACTTC.